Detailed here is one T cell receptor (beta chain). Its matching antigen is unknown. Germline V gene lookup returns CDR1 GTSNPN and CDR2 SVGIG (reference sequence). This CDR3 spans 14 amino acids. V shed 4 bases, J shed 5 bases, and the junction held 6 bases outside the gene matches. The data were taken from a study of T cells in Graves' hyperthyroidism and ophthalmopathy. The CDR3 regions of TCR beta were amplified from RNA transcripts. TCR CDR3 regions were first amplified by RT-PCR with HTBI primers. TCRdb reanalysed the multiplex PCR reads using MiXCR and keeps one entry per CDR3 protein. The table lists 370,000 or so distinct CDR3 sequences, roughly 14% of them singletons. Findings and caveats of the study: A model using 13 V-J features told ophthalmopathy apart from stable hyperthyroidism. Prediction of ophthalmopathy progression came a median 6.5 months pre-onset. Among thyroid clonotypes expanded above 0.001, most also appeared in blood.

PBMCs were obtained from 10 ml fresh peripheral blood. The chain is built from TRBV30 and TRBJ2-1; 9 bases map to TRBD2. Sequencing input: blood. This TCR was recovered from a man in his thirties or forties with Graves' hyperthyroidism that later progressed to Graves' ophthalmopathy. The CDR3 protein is CAWNAGGGDNEQFF. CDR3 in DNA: TGTGCCTGGAATGCGGGCGGGGGGGACAATGAGCAGTTCTTC.